This entry lists 11 T cell receptor beta chains sequenced from one sample in a study of T cells after yellow fever vaccination. TCRdb reprocessed the 5' RACE reads with MiXCR, giving one entry per CDR3 protein. The sample comprises about 360,000 distinct CDR3 sequences, roughly 6.2% of which are singletons, and approximately 16% rests with the top ten. The sequencing used PBMCs, collected 5 days after the yellow fever booster vaccination. The receptors derive from a man younger than 40 who received the YFV17D yellow fever vaccine.

This clonotype was picked up a small number of times. The V and J genes are TRBV28 and TRBJ2-7, with D possibly being TRBD1 (5 bases). CDR3 length: 14 amino acids. Germline V gene sequence: CDR1 MDHEN, CDR2 SYDVKM. The germline V and J ends were trimmed by 2 bases and 3 bases, with 11 bases remaining between them. For the CDR3, the DNA is TGTGCCAGCAGTTTACAGACAGTGAGCTACGAGCAGTACTTC. As protein: CASSLQTVSYEQYF.

With regard to this clonotype: Being one base from a much bigger clone, this may be a read error. This likely comes from a read error, as the CDR3 has no conserved phenylalanine or tryptophan at its end. The chain has TRBV18 and TRBJ2-1, with D perhaps TRBD2 (6 bases). The V gene lost 6 bases and the J gene lost 4 bases, with 16 bases spanning the gap. Germline V gives CDR1 KGHSH, CDR2 LQKENI. The CDR3 has 15 amino acids. The CDR3 sequence: CASSTTSGPYNEQFL. The CDR3 region has the DNA TGTGCCAGCTCGACGACCAGCGGGCCTTACAATGAGCAGTTCCTC.

This clonotype was picked up many times. The chain combines TRBV6-1 with TRBJ2-2; a possible D gene is TRBD1 (5 bases). In germline, CDR1 is MNHNS, CDR2 SASEGT. CDR3 length: 13 residues. V lost 6 bases and J lost 6, with 11 bases in between. The CDR3 DNA sequence: TGTGCCAGCAGAAAGGAAGGGGCCGGGGAGCTGTTTTTT. Its translation: CASRKEGAGELFF.

The sample holds many counts of this clonotype. This rearrangement joins TRBV21-1 to TRBJ2-2; whether TRBD2, the table's D call, matches the DNA was not checked. TRBV21-1 is marked as a pseudogene. The CDR3 has 15 residues. The DNA for the CDR3 is TGTGCCAGCTCCGGTCTAGCGGAGAACACCGGGGAGCTGTTTTTT. Amino acids: CASSGLAENTGELFF.

This clonotype was seen a handful of times. The CDR3 is CSASSGLSTDTQYF. The CDR3 DNA is TGCAGTGCTAGTTCCGGACTAAGCACAGATACGCAGTATTTT. The chain combines TRBV20-1 with TRBJ2-3; possibly TRBD2 for D (6 bases). The CDR3 spans 14 residues. V gave up 3 bases and J gave up 0 bases, with 10 bases separating them. CDR1 is DFQATT, CDR2 SNEGSKA, per germline (reference sequence).

There are many counts of this clonotype. V gene TRBV5-1 combines with J gene TRBJ2-1; D possibly corresponds to TRBD1 (5 bases). V lost 5 bases, J lost 8 bases, and 11 bases lay in between. This CDR3 comprises 12 residues. Germline V gives CDR1 SGHRS, CDR2 YFSETQ. CDR3 amino acids: CASRKGLDEQFF. DNA for the CDR3: TGCGCCAGCAGAAAGGGGTTGGATGAGCAGTTCTTC. Variable domain in full (rest from reference TRBV5-1 and TRBJ2-1): KAGVTQTPRYLIKTRGQQVTLSCSPISGHRSVSWYQQTPGQGLQFLFEYFSETQRNKGNFPGRFSGRQFSNSRSEMNVSTLELGDSALYLCASRKGLDEQFFGPGTRLTVL.

This clonotype was seen at least ten times. The CDR3 DNA follows: TGTGCCAGCACCTATTCTAGCGGGAGGTCCACCGGGGAGCTGTTTTTT. Its protein is CASTYSSGRSTGELFF. This sequence joins TRBV5-5 and TRBJ2-2, with 11 bases identical to TRBD2. The CDR3 is 16 residues long. Looked up from germline, CDR1 is SGHKS and CDR2 is YYEKEE (reference sequence). V lost 6 bases, J lost 4 bases, and 8 bases stayed unmatched.

This clonotype has only a few counts. Here the CDR3 reads CASRMGTGNTIYF. The CDR3 nucleotides read TGTGCCAGCAGGATGGGAACTGGAAACACCATATATTTT. V and J are TRBV6-1 and TRBJ1-3; D gene uncertain. The CDR3 loop spans 13 amino acids. Germline-derived CDR1 and CDR2 are MNHNS and SASEGT. The ends were cut back, 6 bases at V and 2 bases at J, with 8 bases in the middle.

The chain has TRBV10-3 and TRBJ2-5; weak D call: TRBD2 (6 bases). The CDR3 runs 15 residues. Germline CDR1 ENHRY, CDR2 SYGVKD. V was cut by 5 bases and J by 2 bases, with 15 bases left in between. In DNA, the CDR3 is TGTGCCATCAGTTGGGGGGAAGGGAGACAAGAGACCCAGTACTTC. Translating gives CAISWGEGRQETQYF.

This clonotype turned up a few times. V and J are TRBV28 and TRBJ2-7, with 12 bases matching TRBD1. CDR1 MDHEN and CDR2 SYDVKM come from the germline V gene. Losses at the gene ends were 4 bases for V and 7 bases for J; bases not matched to a gene: 8. The CDR3 covers 15 residues. CDR3 coding DNA: TGTGCCAGCAGTTCCCCGGGACAGGGGGCTCGGGAGCAGTACTTC. Its protein is CASSSPGQGAREQYF.

This sequence joins TRBV5-1 and TRBJ2-3; TRBD2 aligns across 10 bases. The trim removed 4 bases at V and 3 bases at J, leaving 14 bases unmatched. The CDR3 runs to 18 residues. Germline V lookup: CDR1 SGHRS, CDR2 YFSETQ. This CDR3 is CASSPESIAGGGTDTQYF. Here the CDR3 DNA reads TGCGCCAGCAGCCCCGAATCGATAGCGGGAGGAGGGACAGATACGCAGTATTTT.